This T cell receptor (beta chain) derives from a study of identical twins. The CDR3 length is 15 residues. The germline V gene has CDR1 SGHRS and CDR2 YFSETQ. The V end lost 0 bases, the J end lost 4 bases, and 12 bases lay between the germline ends. TCRdb used MiXCR to reprocess the 5' RACE reads, holding one entry per CDR3 protein. Of a few hundred thousand distinct CDR3 sequences in the sample, roughly 20% were seen once. The TCR comes from a man between 50 and 59 years old in good health. Input material: naive T cells sorted from blood. This chain joins TRBV5-1 and TRBJ2-3, with D tentatively TRBD2 (6 bases). DNA for the CDR3: TGCGCCAGCAGCTTGGTTTCGGGAGATTCAGATACGCAGTATTTT. This translates into CASSLVSGDSDTQYF.